The rows below give T cell receptor beta chains drawn from one sample of a study of blood T cell repertoires in COVID-19. Assay: immunoSEQ multiplex PCR; the TCRdb copy retains only in-frame clones and omits some. Seen here are a few hundred thousand clones, approximately 90% observed once, and the top ten hold 0.8% to 0.9%. Sample: peripheral blood. These receptors all stem from a man between 18 and 35 years old with COVID-19, enrolled during active disease. The CDR3 runs from the conserved cysteine through the conserved F or W. Fields, in order: D gene, clone size, V gene, J gene, CDR3 DNA, CDR3 protein. D genes are given only for firm matches. Clone size appears in some rows only: once, few, many, or a class for an expanded clone.

.,.,TRBV24-1,TRBJ1-6,TGTGCCACACACTTCCGTCCGGTCGGGTCACCCCTCCACTTT,CATHFRPVGSPLHF
TRBD1,.,TRBV5-4,TRBJ1-6,TGTGCCACGACCCGCGGGACAGGGAGGGATTCACCCCTCCACTTT,CATTRGTGRDSPLHF
.,once,TRBV5-6,TRBJ2-2,TGTGCCAGCAGCTTGGAAGGACTTCTCACCGGGGAGCTGTTTTTT,CASSLEGLLTGELFF
.,.,TRBV6-1,TRBJ1-6,TGTGCCAGCAGTGCGTACAGGGTGTCAAATTCACCCCTCCACTTT,CASSAYRVSNSPLHF
TRBD1,few,TRBV2,TRBJ2-7,TGTGCCAGCACCGGGACAGGGAGCGAGCAGTACTTC,CASTGTGSEQYF
TRBD2,few,TRBV18,TRBJ2-7,TGTGCCAGCTCTTCCGGGACTAGCGGGTACGAGCAGTACTTC,CASSSGTSGYEQYF
.,.,TRBV4-1,TRBJ2-1,TGCGCCAGCAGCCAAGTCTCCGGGGGAGCGGTCAATGAGCAGTTCTTC,CASSQVSGGAVNEQFF
TRBD1,.,TRBV6-2/TRBV6-3,TRBJ1-1,TGTGCCAGCAGTTACTCTCGGGACAGAAAGAACACTGAAGCTTTCTTT,CASSYSRDRKNTEAFF
TRBD1,.,TRBV27,TRBJ1-3,TGTGCCAGCAGTTTGGGACAGACTGGAAACACCATATATTTT,CASSLGQTGNTIYF
.,.,TRBV19,TRBJ2-3,TGTGCCAGTAGTATCGGTACAGGGATTATTTTGGGTACGCAGTATTTT,CASSIGTGIILGTQYF
.,.,TRBV5-1,TRBJ2-7,TGCGCCAGCAGCCTAAAGAGACAGTCCTACGAGCAGTACTTC,CASSLKRQSYEQYF
.,.,TRBV12-3/TRBV12-4,TRBJ2-1,TGTGCCAGCAGTCCCGACAGCAATGAGCAGTTCTTC,CASSPDSNEQFF
TRBD2,.,TRBV4-2,TRBJ2-1,TGTGCCAGCAGCCAAGACACGATAGGGGCGGGGGTAATCTACAATGAGCAGTTCTTC,CASSQDTIGAGVIYNEQFF
TRBD1,.,TRBV2,TRBJ2-3,TGTGCCAGCAGTGAAGGCAGGGGGCTGGATACGCAGTATTTT,CASSEGRGLDTQYF
TRBD1,.,TRBV30,TRBJ1-3,TGTGCCTGGGCGGACGGGACAGGGGGCCTGGACACCATATATTTT,CAWADGTGGLDTIYF